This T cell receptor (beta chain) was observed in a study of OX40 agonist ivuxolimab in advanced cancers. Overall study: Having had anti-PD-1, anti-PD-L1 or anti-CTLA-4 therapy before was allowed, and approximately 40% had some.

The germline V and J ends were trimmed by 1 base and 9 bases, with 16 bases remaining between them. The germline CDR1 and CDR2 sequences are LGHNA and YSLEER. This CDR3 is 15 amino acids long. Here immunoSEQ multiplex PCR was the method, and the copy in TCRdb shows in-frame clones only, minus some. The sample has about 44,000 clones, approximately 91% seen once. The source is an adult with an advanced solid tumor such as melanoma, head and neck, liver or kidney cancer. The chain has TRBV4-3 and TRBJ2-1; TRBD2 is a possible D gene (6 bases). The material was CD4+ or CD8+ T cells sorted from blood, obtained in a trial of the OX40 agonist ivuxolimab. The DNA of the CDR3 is TGCGCCAGCAGCCAAGTGTGGGAGGCCATTGTTGAGCAGTTCTTC. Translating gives CASSQVWEAIVEQFF.